This TCR beta chain was obtained from a study of regulatory T cells in long-lasting Graves disease. Time point denoted: newly diagnosed GD, antithyroid drugs for less than 3 months. PBMC RNA was the source of the TCR library. Arm-PCR of CDR3 regions with iRepertoire HTBI primers generated TCR beta libraries. TCRdb redid the calling of the multiplex PCR reads with MiXCR, one entry per CDR3 protein. The sample lists around 460,000 distinct CDR3 sequences, approximately 14% occurring once. This CDR3 is built from 15 residues. The J segment lost 4 bases and the V segment lost 3 bases, leaving 8 bases of the junction unmatched. Germline V lookup: CDR1 ENHRY, CDR2 SYGVKD. This sample was also put to use in a study of T cells in Graves' hyperthyroidism and ophthalmopathy. That source reports: Within blood appeared most thyroid clonotypes that had expanded above 0.001.

Material: peripheral blood mononuclear cells (PBMCs), obtained at new diagnosis, from a patient treated with antithyroid drugs. The chain recombines TRBV10-3 with TRBJ2-7; 8 positions agree with TRBD1. The sequence derives from a woman in her forties or fifties with Graves disease. CDR3 sequence: CAISEMGQATYEQYF. DNA of the CDR3: TGTGCCATCAGTGAAATGGGACAGGCGACGTACGAGCAGTACTTC.